Below, 18 T cell receptor beta chains from the same sample are listed, as sequenced in a study of T-cell reconstitution after alpha-beta-depleted transplantation in children. Library preparation (for TCRbeta) was performed with unique molecular identifiers. TCRdb redid the calling of the PCR reads with MiXCR, one entry per CDR3 protein. The table shows about a million distinct CDR3 sequences, with 25% to 35% occurring only once. The sample consisted of PBMCs, mostly from graft donor cells, taken 360 days after TCRalphabeta/CD19-depleted stem cell transplant. The receptors here all came from a boy in the first two years of life who had a stem cell transplant for SCID, so the T cells may come from the graft donor.

V gene TRBV6-4 combines with J gene TRBJ2-1; D possibly corresponds to TRBD2 (5 bases). Germline V gene data show CDR1 as MRHNA and CDR2 as SNTAGT. The V end was cut by 5 bases, the J end by 8 bases, with 16 bases between. The CDR3 has 14 residues. The CDR3 region is CASSPGFFSDEQFF. The CDR3 DNA sequence: TGTGCCAGCAGTCCCGGGTTTTTTAGCGATGAGCAGTTCTTC.

The V call is TRBV6-2 or TRBV6-3, the J call TRBJ2-7, with a possible D match to TRBD2 (6 bases). The length of the CDR3 is 13 residues. Trimming cost V 6 bases and J 2 bases, with 11 bases left between them. Germline lookup yields CDR1 MNHEY and CDR2 SVGEGT. The DNA for the CDR3 is TGTGCCAGCAGACGGGACTCAACCTACGAGCAGTACTTC. Translation gives CASRRDSTYEQYF.

This chain connects TRBV7-9 to TRBJ1-6; 7 positions agree with TRBD1. Germline loops: CDR1 SEHNR, CDR2 FQNEAQ (reference sequence). CDR3 length: 15 amino acids. V lost 4 bases to trimming and J lost 5 bases; unmatched junction nucleotides: 5. CDR3 bases: TGTGCCAGCAGCTCGTTGGGACAGAATAATTCACCCCTCCACTTT. Its translation: CASSSLGQNNSPLHF. The whole variable domain, remainder taken from reference TRBV7-9 and TRBJ1-6, is DTGVSQNPRHKITKRGQNVTFRCDPISEHNRLYWYRQTLGQGPEFLTYFQNEAQLEKSRLLSDRFSAERPKGSFSTLEIQRTEQGDSAMYLCASSSLGQNNSPLHFGNGTRLTVT.

This clonotype was counted a few times. The chain recombines TRBV7-9 with TRBJ2-1, with 7 positions matching TRBD1. Germline CDR1 and CDR2: SEHNR and FQNEAQ (reference sequence). CDR3 length: 9 amino acids. V lost 11 bases and J lost 15; bases outside the gene matches: 7. CDR3 loop: CAQGTASFF. The CDR3 region has the DNA TGTGCCCAAGGGACAGCTTCGTTCTTC.

The rearrangement uses TRBV12-3 or TRBV12-4 and TRBJ1-1, with D hard to call. The CDR3 covers 15 residues. V gave up 3 bases and J gave up 1 base, with 12 bases separating them. This CDR3 is CASSFGHPSNTEAFF. The DNA for the CDR3 is TGTGCCAGCAGTTTCGGTCACCCTTCGAACACTGAAGCTTTCTTT.

This chain uses TRBV12-3 or TRBV12-4 with TRBJ2-1; TRBD1 might be the D (5 bases). The CDR3 runs to 13 residues. The germline V and J ends were trimmed by 6 bases and 10 bases, with 16 bases remaining between them. CDR3 nucleotides: TGTGCCAGCAGCCCAGACAGTCCGATCGAGCAGTTCTTC. It is translated as CASSPDSPIEQFF.

This clonotype turned up a few times. This chain uses TRBV7-9 with TRBJ1-1, with 7 bases identical to TRBD1. This CDR3 has 16 amino acids. The germline V gene has CDR1 SEHNR and CDR2 FQNEAQ (reference sequence). Unmatched junction bases numbered 8, after V lost 4 bases and J lost 0 bases. The DNA for the CDR3 is TGTGCCAGCAGCTCGGAGGGGGCGGTCATGAACACTGAAGCTTTCTTT. Amino acid sequence: CASSSEGAVMNTEAFF.

This clonotype was counted between two and nine times. J is TRBJ2-2 and V is TRBV7-2, with D perhaps TRBD1 (6 bases). Per the germline V gene, CDR1 is SGHTA and CDR2 is FQGNSA. This CDR3 is built from 15 residues. V lost 2 bases, J lost 4 bases, and 11 bases lay in between. CDR3 DNA: TGTGCCAGCAGCTTACAGGGGCTCATCACCGGGGAGCTGTTTTTT. This translates into CASSLQGLITGELFF.

The rearrangement joins TRBV12-3 or TRBV12-4 to TRBJ2-5, with D perhaps matching TRBD1 (7 bases). This CDR3 comprises 17 residues. Trimming cost V 4 bases and J 4 bases, with 22 bases left between them. This chain's CDR3 is CASSSPNNRGGVETQYF. The CDR3 DNA is TGTGCCAGCAGTTCCCCCAATAACAGGGGAGGTGTAGAGACCCAGTACTTC.

This clonotype was detected only a few times. The chain joins TRBV3-1 to TRBJ1-6, with D possibly TRBD1 on 6 matching bases. The CDR3 covers 15 residues. V gave up 4 bases and J gave up 8 bases, with 15 bases separating them. Germline loops: CDR1 LGHDT, CDR2 YNNKEL (reference sequence). CDR3 DNA: TGTGCCAGCAGCCTGGGACACACCGGGCATTCACCCCTCCACTTT. Translating it yields CASSLGHTGHSPLHF.

This clonotype has just a few counts. V usage is TRBV4-2 and J usage is TRBJ2-3, with unresolved D. The CDR3 is 13 residues long. V lost 4 bases, J lost 10 bases, and 15 bases lay in between. Germline assignment: CDR1 LGHNA and CDR2 YNFKEQ. CDR3 nucleotides: TGTGCCAGCAGCCTGGGATTTTTTGAGGCGCAGTATTTT. It yields the protein CASSLGFFEAQYF.

The chain recombines TRBV3-1 with TRBJ2-5; the match to TRBD2 covers 15 bases. CDR1 and CDR2 from the germline V gene are LGHDT and YNNKEL (reference sequence). V was pared by 1 base and J by 7 bases, with 13 bases of the junction left unmatched. The CDR3 consists of 19 residues. The CDR3 DNA reads as TGTGCCAGCAGCCAAGTCGGGACTAGCGGGGGGACAATAAGAGGGACCCAGTACTTC. It yields the protein CASSQVGTSGGTIRGTQYF.

The CDR3 is CASSPYGGSYNEQFF. The DNA for the CDR3 is TGTGCCAGCAGCCCTTACGGGGGGAGCTACAATGAGCAGTTCTTC. The rearrangement joins TRBV7-7 to TRBJ2-1; 7 bases are a match to TRBD2. The CDR3 has 15 amino acids. Germline CDR1 reads SSHAT; CDR2 reads FNYEAQ (reference sequence). J gave up 3 bases and V 5 bases, and 7 bases lay outside the gene matches.

The chain links TRBV4-1 to TRBJ2-7; 7 bases match TRBD1. Germline-derived CDR1 and CDR2 are MGHRA and YSYEKL. This CDR3 is 17 amino acids long. The V gene end was trimmed by 0 bases and the J gene end by 4 bases; junction bases not matched to a gene: 12. CDR3 sequence reads: CASSQERGRQGLYEQYF. For the CDR3, the DNA is TGCGCCAGCAGCCAAGAGAGGGGGAGACAGGGATTGTACGAGCAGTACTTC.

The J gene is TRBJ2-1, the V gene TRBV25-1; 9 bases agree with TRBD1. Looked up from germline, CDR1 is MGHDK and CDR2 is SYGVNS. The CDR3 loop spans 15 amino acids. The junction had 7 bases not matched to a gene; V was cut back by 3 bases and J by 7 bases. The CDR3 region is CASSEGTGTKNEQFF. The CDR3 nucleotides are TGTGCCAGCAGTGAGGGGACAGGGACTAAGAATGAGCAGTTCTTC.

The V and J genes are TRBV7-9 and TRBJ1-2; TRBD1 agrees at 8 bases. The CDR3 loop spans 15 amino acids. CDR1 is SEHNR, CDR2 FQNEAQ, per germline (reference sequence). V lost 5 bases and J lost 2; bases outside the gene matches: 7. Written as DNA, the CDR3 is TGTGCCAGCAGCCAAACCCGGACAGGGAACTATGGCTACACCTTC. Its protein is CASSQTRTGNYGYTF. Drawing the rest from reference TRBV7-9 and TRBJ1-2, the complete variable domain is DTGVSQNPRHKITKRGQNVTFRCDPISEHNRLYWYRQTLGQGPEFLTYFQNEAQLEKSRLLSDRFSAERPKGSFSTLEIQRTEQGDSAMYLCASSQTRTGNYGYTFGSGTRLTVV.

This clonotype has more than one count but fewer than ten. The chain has TRBV7-3 and TRBJ2-5; D is possibly TRBD1 (5 bases). Trimming pared 5 bases from V and 5 bases from J, leaving 12 bases between. Germline-derived CDR1 and CDR2 are SGHTA and FQGTGA. This CDR3 is built from 13 residues. CDR3: CASSNRLKETQYF. The CDR3 nucleotides are TGTGCCAGCAGCAACAGGCTAAAGGAGACCCAGTACTTC.

The rearrangement joins TRBV27 to TRBJ1-4; D may be TRBD1 (5 bases). Trimming left V 1 base short and J 8 bases short, with 8 bases between. The CDR3 has 13 residues. Germline V gene lookup returns CDR1 MNHEY and CDR2 SMNVEV (reference sequence). CDR3 sequence: CASSLWTREKLFF. In nucleotides, the CDR3 is TGTGCCAGCAGTTTATGGACACGGGAAAAACTGTTTTTT.